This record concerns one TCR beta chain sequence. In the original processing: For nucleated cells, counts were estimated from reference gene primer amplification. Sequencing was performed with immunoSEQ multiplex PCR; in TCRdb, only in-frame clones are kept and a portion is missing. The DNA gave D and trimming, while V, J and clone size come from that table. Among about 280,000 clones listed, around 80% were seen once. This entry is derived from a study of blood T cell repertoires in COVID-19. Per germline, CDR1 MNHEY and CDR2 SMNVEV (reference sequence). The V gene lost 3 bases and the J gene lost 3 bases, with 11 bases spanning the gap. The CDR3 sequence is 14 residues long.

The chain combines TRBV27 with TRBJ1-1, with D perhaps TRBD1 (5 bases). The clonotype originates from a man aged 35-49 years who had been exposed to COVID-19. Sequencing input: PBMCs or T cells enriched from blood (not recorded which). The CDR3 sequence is CASSFSARDTEAFF. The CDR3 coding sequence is TGTGCCAGCAGTTTTTCAGCCAGGGACACTGAAGCTTTCTTT.